One sample yielded the 27 T cell receptor beta chains listed below, sequenced in a study of T cells in Graves' hyperthyroidism and ophthalmopathy. Template material for amplifying TCR beta CDR3 regions consisted of RNA transcripts. Initially, a first-round RT-PCR of the TCR CDR3 employed the HTBI primer set. TCRdb fed the multiplex PCR reads into MiXCR, producing one record per CDR3 protein. The sample lists about 400,000 distinct CDR3 sequences; less than 20% were seen once. The sequencing sample was made of blood. These TCRs come from a young woman with Graves' hyperthyroidism.

This clonotype was seen many times. The chain is built from TRBV20-1 and TRBJ2-1, with D perhaps TRBD1 or TRBD2 (5 bases each). Germline V gene lookup returns CDR1 DFQATT and CDR2 SNEGSKA (reference sequence). The CDR3 consists of 14 residues. The V end was cut by 3 bases, the J end by 6 bases, with 15 bases between. CDR3 amino acids: CSASGDRRSNEQFF. CDR3 DNA sequence: TGCAGTGCTAGTGGGGACCGCAGGTCCAATGAGCAGTTCTTC.

In its sample, this clonotype was seen many times. This chain links TRBV2 with TRBJ2-3; D unresolved. V dropped 8 bases and J dropped 5 bases, with 2 bases sitting between them. This CDR3 has 9 amino acids. Germline V gene lookup returns CDR1 SNHLY and CDR2 FYNNEI. The CDR3 loop reads CASEDTQYF. As DNA, the CDR3 is TGTGCCAGCGAAGATACGCAGTATTTT.

Many counts were recorded for this clonotype. This rearrangement joins TRBV28 to TRBJ2-7; TRBD1 is a possible D gene (8 bases). This CDR3 is built from 17 residues. V lost 3 bases, J lost 4 bases, and 22 bases lay in between. CDR1 MDHEN and CDR2 SYDVKM come from the germline V gene. The DNA of the CDR3 is TGTGCCAGCAGTTTTAAAGACCGGGACAGGACTAGGTACGAGCAGTACTTC. Its translation: CASSFKDRDRTRYEQYF.

This clonotype was seen many times. V gene TRBV20-1 combines with J gene TRBJ2-1; the match to TRBD1 covers 8 bases. The trim removed 5 bases at V and 6 bases at J, leaving 9 bases unmatched. The CDR3 extends over 14 amino acids. CDR1 DFQATT and CDR2 SNEGSKA come from the germline V gene (reference sequence). The CDR3 nucleotides read TGCAGTGCTGAAGACAGGGGTGGAACCAATGAGCAGTTCTTC. It translates to CSAEDRGGTNEQFF.

This clonotype occurred a few times. The V gene is TRBV3-1, the J gene TRBJ1-4; TRBD1 matches 10 bases. The CDR3 has 16 amino acids. CDR1 LGHDT and CDR2 YNNKEL come from the germline V gene (reference sequence). The ends lost 0 bases at V and 4 bases at J; junction bases unmatched: 2. The CDR3, as DNA: TGTGCCAGCAGCCAAGAAAGGACAGGGGGTAATGAAAAACTGTTTTTT. Translated, it gives CASSQERTGGNEKLFF.

The CDR3 sequence: CASSLGPGAGTEAFF. The CDR3 region has the DNA TGTGCCAGCAGCCTAGGACCAGGGGCAGGCACTGAAGCTTTCTTT. V usage is TRBV11-2 and J usage is TRBJ1-1; possible D gene TRBD1, 6 bases. Germline values: CDR1 SGHAT, CDR2 FQNNGV. This CDR3 is built from 15 residues. With 5 bases removed from V and 4 bases from J, the gap between germline ends came to 17 bases.

Ten or more counts support this clonotype. The CDR3 bases are TGCAGTGCTAGCCGAACACAGGGAAGGGGGACTGAAGCTTTCTTT. Translating it yields CSASRTQGRGTEAFF. The chain has TRBV20-1 and TRBJ1-1, with D possibly matching TRBD1 (6 bases). CDR1 is DFQATT, CDR2 SNEGSKA, per germline (reference sequence). This CDR3 contains 15 residues. Trimming cost V 3 bases and J 5 bases, with 19 bases left between them.

The chain uses TRBV20-1 and TRBJ2-5, with a tentative D call TRBD1 (6 bases). Per germline, CDR1 DFQATT and CDR2 SNEGSKA (reference sequence). Between the trimmed V and J ends, which lost 4 bases and 5 bases, there was a span of 17 bases. The CDR3 runs to 14 residues. CDR3 region: CSAIVGTSEETQYF. The DNA for the CDR3 is TGCAGTGCTATCGTCGGGACATCGGAGGAGACCCAGTACTTC.

This clonotype was counted many times. The rearrangement joins TRBV12-3 or TRBV12-4 to TRBJ1-2; D not certain. The CDR3 has 12 amino acids. V was shortened by 2 bases and J by 5 bases, with 6 bases between the two germline ends. CDR3 DNA: TGTGCCAGCAGTTTATCGGTATATGGCTACACCTTC. This sequence encodes CASSLSVYGYTF.

This clonotype was recorded many times. The V call is TRBV28, the J call TRBJ2-1; D is uncertain. V dropped 9 bases and J dropped 0 bases, with 9 bases sitting between them. The CDR3 is 13 residues long. Germline CDR1 and CDR2: MDHEN and SYDVKM. The CDR3 DNA follows: TGTGCCAGTGTGACGGGCTCCTACAATGAGCAGTTCTTC. Translating gives CASVTGSYNEQFF.

This clonotype was observed at least ten times. The chain combines TRBV20-1 with TRBJ2-7; maybe TRBD2 (6 bases). The CDR3 sequence is 14 residues long. The V gene lost 0 bases and the J gene lost 4 bases, with 13 bases spanning the gap. Per the germline V gene, CDR1 is DFQATT and CDR2 is SNEGSKA (reference sequence). In nucleotides, the CDR3 is TGCAGTGCTAGAGATGATGGGCGGGAATACGAGCAGTACTTC. Protein sequence: CSARDDGREYEQYF.

This clonotype was counted at least ten times. The chain is built from TRBV25-1 and TRBJ2-7; 7 bases fit TRBD1. J gave up 3 bases and V 3 bases, and 8 bases lay outside the gene matches. CDR1 is MGHDK, CDR2 SYGVNS, per germline. The CDR3 runs to 15 residues. The CDR3 here is CASSDSGTEYYEQYF. CDR3 DNA: TGTGCCAGCAGTGACTCCGGGACAGAGTACTACGAGCAGTACTTC.

This clonotype came up many times. The CDR3 spells CASSQGRLAESSGANVLTF. As DNA, the CDR3 is TGTGCCAGCAGCCAAGGTCGTCTAGCGGAGAGCTCTGGGGCCAACGTCCTGACTTTC. This chain links TRBV14 with TRBJ2-6; 7 bases align to TRBD2. V was clipped by 1 base and J by 0 bases; unmatched bases: 9. Germline-derived CDR1 and CDR2 are SGHDN and FVKESK. The CDR3 is 19 amino acids.

This clonotype was counted a single time. This chain joins TRBV2 and TRBJ2-3; the match to TRBD2 covers 12 bases. CDR1 is SNHLY and CDR2 is FYNNEI in the germline V gene. This CDR3 has 16 residues. J was trimmed by 2 bases and V by 3 bases; bases with no gene match: 3. CDR3 in DNA: TGTGCCAGCAGTGAGACTAGCGGGAGTGTCACAGATACGCAGTATTTT. This encodes CASSETSGSVTDTQYF.

This clonotype was recorded many times. The chain uses TRBV9 and TRBJ2-1; D uncertain. Germline values: CDR1 SGDLS, CDR2 YYNGEE. The CDR3 consists of 14 residues. V was clipped by 3 bases and J by 2 bases, with 9 bases between them. The DNA for the CDR3 is TGTGCCAGCAGCGGAGCAGTGACCTACAATGAGCAGTTCTTC. Translation: CASSGAVTYNEQFF.

Concerning this clonotype: The germline gene is not matched at one end of the junction; a read error may be the cause. The chain carries TRBV27 and TRBJ2-3; maybe TRBD1 (5 bases). Germline CDR1 is MNHEY and CDR2 is SMNVEV (reference sequence). CDR3 length: 15 amino acids. Here the CDR3 DNA reads TGTGCCAGCAGTTCTACAGGATCGGGCACAGATTCGCAGTATTTT. This codes for CASSSTGSGTDSQYF.

This clonotype was detected a few times. At one end the junction does not follow the germline gene, possibly because of a read error. This chain joins TRBV5-1 and TRBJ2-5, with D possibly being TRBD1 (6 bases). Germline V CDR1 and CDR2: SGHRS, YFSETQ. The CDR3 has 17 residues. As DNA, the CDR3 is TGCGTCAGCAGCCTAGAACCTCCAGGGGCGTTTCAAGAGACCCAGTACTTC. Translation gives CVSSLEPPGAFQETQYF.

In this sample, this clonotype turned up once. The chain combines TRBV27 with TRBJ1-5; D might be TRBD1 (5 bases). This CDR3 contains 16 residues. CDR1 and CDR2 from the germline V gene are MNHEY and SMNVEV (reference sequence). Trimming removed 0 bases at V and 3 bases at J, with 12 bases between. CDR3 sequence (DNA): TGTGCCAGCAGTTTATCTCTAGACAGCCTCAATCAGCCCCAGCATTTT. It specifies CASSLSLDSLNQPQHF.

This clonotype has a single count. The genes are TRBV10-3 and TRBJ2-5; perhaps D is TRBD1 or TRBD2 (6 bases each). Germline loops: CDR1 ENHRY, CDR2 SYGVKD. V was shortened by 4 bases and J by 5 bases, with 14 bases between the two germline ends. The CDR3 has 14 amino acids. The DNA for the CDR3 is TGTGCCATCAGTGGGGGGGCTGATGGGGAGACCCAGTACTTC. This gives the protein CAISGGADGETQYF.

Many counts were recorded for this clonotype. The chain combines TRBV11-2 with TRBJ1-2, with 7 bases that match TRBD1. The CDR3 has 16 amino acids. V was pared by 5 bases and J by 0 bases, with 9 bases of the junction left unmatched. The germline V gene has CDR1 SGHAT and CDR2 FQNNGV. For the CDR3, the DNA is TGTGCCAGCAGCCGGCCCGTTGGGACAGCTAACTATGGCTACACCTTC. Translation: CASSRPVGTANYGYTF.

V and J are TRBV6-1 and TRBJ2-3; D remains ambiguous. Deletions cut 5 bases from V and 6 bases from J, with 9 bases between. The germline gives CDR1 MNHNS, CDR2 SASEGT. This CDR3 spans 12 amino acids. The CDR3 protein is CASSRPADTQYF. The CDR3 DNA reads as TGTGCCAGCAGTCGCCCCGCGGATACGCAGTATTTT.

This clonotype has at least ten counts. V and J are TRBV27 and TRBJ1-2, with a weak D call TRBD1 (5 bases). Germline loops: CDR1 MNHEY, CDR2 SMNVEV (reference sequence). V lost 6 bases and J lost 8, with 22 bases in between. This CDR3 contains 15 residues. CDR3 protein: CASRGVGTTLGGYTF. For the CDR3, the DNA is TGTGCCAGCAGGGGTGTGGGGACGACCTTAGGCGGCTACACCTTC.

The genes are TRBV18 and TRBJ2-3; the D is unclear. The germline V gene encodes CDR1 KGHSH and CDR2 LQKENI. The CDR3 consists of 16 residues. Trimming shortened V by 4 bases and J by 0 bases, and 14 bases separated the two germline ends. CDR3 in amino acids: CASSLPTGSSTDTQYF. CDR3 coding DNA: TGTGCCAGCTCACTACCGACCGGGTCTAGCACAGATACGCAGTATTTT.

The rearrangement links TRBV12-5 to TRBJ1-5, with 12 positions matching TRBD1. The CDR3 covers 15 residues. The V gene end was trimmed by 5 bases and the J gene end by 7 bases; junction bases not matched to a gene: 6. The germline V gene encodes CDR1 LGHNT and CDR2 FRNRAP. This CDR3 is CASGLTGTGGQPQHF. Here the CDR3 DNA reads TGTGCTAGTGGTCTAACCGGGACAGGGGGCCAGCCCCAGCATTTT. Variable domain in full (rest from reference TRBV12-5 and TRBJ1-5): DARVTQTPRHKVTEMGQEVTMRCQPILGHNTVFWYRQTMMQGLELLAYFRNRAPLDDSGMPKDRFSAEMPDATLATLKIQPSEPRDSAVYFCASGLTGTGGQPQHFGDGTRLSIL.

The V and J genes are TRBV30 and TRBJ2-1, with D unclear. The V gene's germline CDR1 is GTSNPN and CDR2 SVGIG (reference sequence). The CDR3 totals 15 residues. V dropped 0 bases and J dropped 0 bases, with 9 bases sitting between them. CDR3: CAWSVGSSSYNEQFF. CDR3 DNA: TGTGCCTGGAGTGTAGGATCGAGCTCCTACAATGAGCAGTTCTTC. Drawing the rest from reference TRBV30 and TRBJ2-1, the complete variable domain is SQTIHQWPATLVQPVGSPLSLECTVEGTSNPNLYWYRQAAGRGLQLLFYSVGIGQISSEVPQNLSASRPQDRQFILSSKKLLLSDSGFYLCAWSVGSSSYNEQFFGPGTRLTVL.

For this clonotype: This sequence may be a read error, since a much larger clone differs from it by one base. This chain joins TRBV2 and TRBJ2-1, with D hard to call. The CDR3 is 14 residues long. In germline, CDR1 is SNHLY, CDR2 FYNNEI. Trimming removed 4 bases at V and 9 bases at J, with 16 bases between. Written as DNA, the CDR3 is TGTGCCAGCAGTGGGCCTCTGGTAATGCCTGAGCAGTTCTTC. This gives the protein CASSGPLVMPEQFF.

The V and J genes are TRBV19 and TRBJ2-7; 9 nucleotides agree with TRBD2. This CDR3 has 15 residues. CDR1 is LNHDA and CDR2 is SQIVND in the germline V gene (reference sequence). The V gene end was trimmed by 7 bases and the J gene end by 0 bases; junction bases not matched to a gene: 7. Here the CDR3 DNA reads TGTGCCAGTACCCCGGCTAGCGGGGCCTCCTACGAGCAGTACTTC. Its protein is CASTPASGASYEQYF.